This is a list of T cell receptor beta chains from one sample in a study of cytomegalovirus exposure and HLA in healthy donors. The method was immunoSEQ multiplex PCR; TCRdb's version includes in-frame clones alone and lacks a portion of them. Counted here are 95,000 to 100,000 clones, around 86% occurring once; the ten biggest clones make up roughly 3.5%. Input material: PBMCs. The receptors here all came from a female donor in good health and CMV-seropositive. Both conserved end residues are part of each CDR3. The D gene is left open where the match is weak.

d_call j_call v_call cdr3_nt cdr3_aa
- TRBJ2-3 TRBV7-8 TGTGCCAGCAGCTTTCGACGGTGGGACAACACAGATACGCAGTATTTT CASSFRRWDNTDTQYF
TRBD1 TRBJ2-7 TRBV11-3 TGTGCCAGCAGCTTAAACAGGGGCAACGAGCAGTACTTC CASSLNRGNEQYF
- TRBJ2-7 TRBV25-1 TGTGCCAGCAGTTGGGGGCCAGGGGAGCAGTACTTC CASSWGPGEQYF
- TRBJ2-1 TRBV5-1 TGCGCCAGCAGCTTAGGGACACTCCTCTCCTACAATGAGCAGTTCTTC CASSLGTLLSYNEQFF
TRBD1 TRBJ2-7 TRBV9 TGTGCCAGCAGCGTTGGCAACAGGGGCAACGAGCAGTACTTC CASSVGNRGNEQYF
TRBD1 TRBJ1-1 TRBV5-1 TGCGCCAGCAGCAGCGGGACAGGGTGGACTGAAGCTTTCTTT CASSSGTGWTEAFF
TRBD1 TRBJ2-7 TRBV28 TGTGCCAGCAGCTTTTCGAGGGGACAGGGTTACGAGCAGTACTTC CASSFSRGQGYEQYF
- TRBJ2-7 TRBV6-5 TGTGCCAGCCTGAGGCGGGGCTCCTACGAGCAGTACTTC CASLRRGSYEQYF
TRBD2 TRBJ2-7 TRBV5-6 TGTGCCAGCAGCTTGGCGGCTAGCGGGGGACTGTTC CASSLAASGGLF
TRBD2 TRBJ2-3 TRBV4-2 TGTGCCAGCAGCCTCCCTTTTCTAGCGGTCACAGATACGCAGTATTTT CASSLPFLAVTDTQYF
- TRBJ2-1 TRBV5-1 TGCGCCAGCAGCGAAGGGAGTAGGTCCTACAATGAGCAGTTCTTC CASSEGSRSYNEQFF
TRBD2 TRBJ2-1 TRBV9 TGTGCCAGCAGCCAGAGCGGGAGGGATGACAATGAGCAGTTCTTC CASSQSGRDDNEQFF
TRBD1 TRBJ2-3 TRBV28 TGTGCCAGCAGTTTGGGGACAGGGGATGGCACAGATACGCAGTATTTT CASSLGTGDGTDTQYF
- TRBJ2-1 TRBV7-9 TGTGCCAGCAGCTTAGCGGGAGGTTACAATGAGCAGTTCTTC CASSLAGGYNEQFF
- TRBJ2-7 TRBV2 TGTGCCAGCAAATACGAGGGTACTCTCCACGAGCAGTACTTC CASKYEGTLHEQYF
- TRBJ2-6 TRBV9 TGTGCCAGCAGCGAGAAGGAGAGGGTGTCTGGGGCCAACGTCCTGACTTTC CASSEKERVSGANVLTF